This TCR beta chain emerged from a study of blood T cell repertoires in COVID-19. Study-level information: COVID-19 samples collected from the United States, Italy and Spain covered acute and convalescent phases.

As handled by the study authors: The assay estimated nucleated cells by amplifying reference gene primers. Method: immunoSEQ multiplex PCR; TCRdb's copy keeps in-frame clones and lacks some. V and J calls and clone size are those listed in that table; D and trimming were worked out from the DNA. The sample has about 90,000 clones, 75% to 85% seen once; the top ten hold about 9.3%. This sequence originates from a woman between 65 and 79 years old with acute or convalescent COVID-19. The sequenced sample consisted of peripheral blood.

CDR3 in amino acids: CASSGPIAKNIQYF. The CDR3 DNA reads TGTGCCAGCTCAGGGCCGATAGCCAAAAACATTCAGTACTTC. The rearrangement links TRBV5-4 to TRBJ2-4; a weak D match, TRBD1 (5 bases). CDR1 and CDR2 (germline): SGHNT, YYREEE (reference sequence). V lost 7 bases and J 0 bases, leaving 11 bases between the germline ends. The CDR3 runs 14 residues.